The clone carrying this TCR beta chain came up many times. The data belong to a study of early T cells in non-severe SARS-CoV-2 infection. The TCR library protocol attached unique molecular identifiers to the individual cDNA molecules. TCRdb analysed the 5' RACE reads with MiXCR anew, one entry per CDR3 protein. This sample has fewer than 35,000 distinct CDR3 sequences, with about 10% found just once. The V segment lost 3 bases and the J segment 0 bases; nucleotides outside the gene matches: 10. CDR3 length: 17 amino acids. The germline CDR1 and CDR2 sequences are GTSNPN and SVGIG (reference sequence).

This clonotype originated in an adult who was a healthcare worker with PCR-confirmed SARS-CoV-2 infection or an uninfected control (not recorded which). Sequenced sample: whole blood. V is TRBV30 and J is TRBJ1-1; 10 bases are a match to TRBD1. In DNA form, the CDR3 reads TGTGCCTGGAGGGGGGACAGGGGTCCCCTAGTGAACACTGAAGCTTTCTTT. This sequence encodes CAWRGDRGPLVNTEAFF.